Listed below are T cell receptor beta chains from one sample, sequenced in a study of T cell responses to AZD1222 COVID-19 vaccine. The data were produced by immunoSEQ multiplex PCR, yet TCRdb's version contains in-frame clones alone and is incomplete. Counted here are some 110,000 clones, around 88% occurring once; the ten biggest clones make up less than 8.5%. Sequenced material: peripheral blood, taken 28 days after the second AZD1222 dose. Receptors were obtained from an adult who received the AZD1222 COVID-19 vaccine. Both conserved end residues are part of each CDR3. A D gene is named only where the DNA matches it firmly. The size of a clone is reported for some rows only, either as once, few or many, or as a class for expanded clones.

clone_size j_call v_call d_call cdr3_nt cdr3_aa
NA TRBJ2-5 TRBV5-6 NA TGTGCCAGCATCTCCGGGGATCAAGAGACCCAGTACTTC CASISGDQETQYF
NA TRBJ2-3 TRBV2 NA TGTGCCAGCAGTGACAGGGGATCCGTTCCAGATACGCAGTATTTT CASSDRGSVPDTQYF
NA TRBJ2-7 TRBV11-3 TRBD1 TGTGCCAGCAGCCCACCGGGACAGACCGTAAACTTC CASSPPGQTVNF
few TRBJ2-7 TRBV9 NA TGTGCCAGCAGCGTAGGTGACGGGCTTACCTACGAGCAGTACTTC CASSVGDGLTYEQYF
once TRBJ2-1 TRBV28 NA TGTGCCAGCAGTACCGGCCCAGCCGGGCAGTTCTTC CASSTGPAGQFF
NA TRBJ2-7 TRBV5-6 NA TGTGCCAGCAGCTTGGGCAACGAGCAGTACTTC CASSLGNEQYF
NA TRBJ2-7 TRBV30 TRBD2 TGTGCCTGGAGATGGAGGACTAGCGGGGCGCAGTACTTC CAWRWRTSGAQYF
NA TRBJ1-2 TRBV6-2/TRBV6-3 NA TGTGCCAGCAGTCTACAGGGTAACTATGGCTACACCTTC CASSLQGNYGYTF
NA TRBJ2-7 TRBV6-6 NA TGTGCCAGCAGTCGAGGAGGGGCCGGGACAGTGATTTACGAGCAGTACTTC CASSRGGAGTVIYEQYF
once TRBJ2-1 TRBV7-8 TRBD1 TGTGCCAGCAGCTTAAAGGGGACAGGGGTCTACAATGAGCAGTTCTTC CASSLKGTGVYNEQFF
NA TRBJ2-1 TRBV7-3 TRBD2 TGTGCCAGCAGCAATAGCGGGGGGTCGTACAATGAGCAGTTCTTC CASSNSGGSYNEQFF
NA TRBJ1-5 TRBV2 NA TGTGCCAGCAGTGAAATGGGGGAGGGCCAGCCCCAGCATTTT CASSEMGEGQPQHF
NA TRBJ1-5 TRBV27 NA TGTGCCAGCAGCCTCCGGGGGCCGAGTCAGCCCCAGCATTTT CASSLRGPSQPQHF
NA TRBJ1-6 TRBV2 NA TGTGCCAGCAGGGGGGACTTTAATTCACCCCTCCACTTT CASRGDFNSPLHF
NA TRBJ2-3 TRBV29-1 TRBD1 TGCAGCGTTGCCGGGACAGCTAGCACAGATACGCAGTATTTT CSVAGTASTDTQYF
NA TRBJ2-7 TRBV24-1 NA TGTGCCACCAGTGAAGGACACGGTCCCTACGAGCAGTACTTC CATSEGHGPYEQYF
NA TRBJ2-7 TRBV15 NA TGTGCCACCAGCAGAGATTGGTTGCAGGGACACGAGCAGTACTTC CATSRDWLQGHEQYF
NA TRBJ2-5 TRBV19 NA TGTGCCAGTAGTATTTGGCTAGCCGAACAAGAGACCCAGTACTTC CASSIWLAEQETQYF
NA TRBJ1-2 TRBV24-1 NA TGTGCCACCAGTGATCCGGCCGATGGCTACACCTTC CATSDPADGYTF
once TRBJ1-5 TRBV6-1 NA TGTGCCAGCAGTGACCCCTGGGGCCGCAATCAGCCCCAGCATTTT CASSDPWGRNQPQHF
NA TRBJ1-2 TRBV6-5 TRBD1 TGTGCCATCCGGACAGGGGGCGAGGATGGCTACACCTTC CAIRTGGEDGYTF
once TRBJ1-2 TRBV5-4 NA TGTGCCAGCAGCTTGCCGGGACGGTCCTATGGCTACACCTTC CASSLPGRSYGYTF
NA TRBJ1-6 TRBV11-3 NA TGTGCCAGCAGCTCCGGTCTTACAGGGAATTCACCCCTCCACTTT CASSSGLTGNSPLHF
NA TRBJ2-7 TRBV6-5 NA TGTGCCAGTGGACTTGCCTACGAGCAGTACTTC CASGLAYEQYF
once TRBJ1-2 TRBV11-2 NA TGTGCCAGCAGCTCGCCGGGGTCTCGCTATGGCTACACCTTC CASSSPGSRYGYTF
NA TRBJ2-1 TRBV7-9 NA TGTGCCAGCAGCTTAGTGTGGGATGAGCAGTTCTTC CASSLVWDEQFF
NA TRBJ2-7 TRBV11-3 TRBD1 TGTGCCAGCAGCGACTACAGGGGAGTCGAGCAGTACTTC CASSDYRGVEQYF